The clone carrying this T cell receptor beta chain appeared many times. This sample stems from a study of T cells in Graves' hyperthyroidism and ophthalmopathy. TCR beta CDR3 regions were amplified from RNA. Primed by the HTBI set, a first-round RT-PCR was run on the TCR CDR3. TCRdb reanalysed the multiplex PCR reads using MiXCR and keeps one entry per CDR3 protein. The table lists more than 95,000 distinct CDR3 sequences, roughly 50% of them singletons. V was pared by 3 bases and J by 3 bases, with 9 bases between. Germline CDR1 SGHVS, CDR2 FNYEAQ. The CDR3 is 14 amino acids. Material for sequencing was blood. This sequence was found in a man between 35 and 55 years old with Graves' hyperthyroidism. The chain has TRBV7-6 and TRBJ1-5; D gene unclear. The CDR3: CASSLDPINQPQHF. As DNA, the CDR3 is TGTGCCAGCAGCTTGGACCCGATCAATCAGCCCCAGCATTTT.